A single sample is the source of the 5 T cell receptor beta chains below, sequenced in a study of blood T cell repertoires in COVID-19. Repertoires were generated with immunoSEQ multiplex PCR, while TCRdb's copy carries only in-frame clones and drops some. The repertoire includes more than 200,000 clones, around nine tenths of them detected once, and about 5% sits in the top ten. The specimen sequenced was peripheral blood. These receptors originate from a woman aged 55-70 years with COVID-19, enrolled during active disease.

The chain carries TRBV19 and TRBJ1-5, with 12 bases that match TRBD1. The CDR3 contains 15 residues. CDR1 is LNHDA, CDR2 SQIVND, per germline (reference sequence). The ends lost 6 bases at V and 6 bases at J; junction bases unmatched: 6. CDR3 DNA sequence: TGTGCCAGTAGGGCCGGGACAGGGGGCCCTCAGCCCCAGCATTTT. This codes for CASRAGTGGPQPQHF. The whole variable domain, filled in from reference TRBV19 and TRBJ1-5, reads DGGITQSPKYLFRKEGQNVTLSCEQNLNHDAMYWYRQDPGQGLRLIYYSQIVNDFQKGDIAEGYSVSREKKESFPLTVTSAQKNPTAFYLCASRAGTGGPQPQHFGDGTRLSIL.

The DNA for the CDR3 is TGTGCCAGCAGCTCGGCTGGCGGGAGAGGGGCCGGGGAGCTGTTTTTT. As protein: CASSSAGGRGAGELFF. The chain employs TRBV7-3 and TRBJ2-2, with 7 bases identical to TRBD2. The CDR3 has 16 amino acids. With 4 bases clipped from V and 6 bases from J, the junction kept 11 bases outside the gene matches. The germline V gene encodes CDR1 SGHTA and CDR2 FQGTGA.

A note on this clone: Different DNA sequences within this sample yield the same CDR3. The chain combines TRBV30 with TRBJ1-5; TRBD1 matches at 10 bases. Germline lookup yields CDR1 GTSNPN and CDR2 SVGIG (reference sequence). V lost 1 base, J lost 1 base, and 1 base stayed unmatched. This CDR3 has 15 residues. The CDR3 nucleotides read TGTGCCTGGAGTGGGGACAGGGGAAGCAATCAGCCCCAGCATTTT. Translated, it gives CAWSGDRGSNQPQHF.

The rearrangement uses TRBV6-5 and TRBJ2-2, with a weak D call TRBD1 (5 bases). V was trimmed by 6 bases and J by 10 bases, leaving 12 bases between them. The germline V gene has CDR1 MNHEY and CDR2 SVGAGI. The CDR3 contains 12 residues. CDR3 coding DNA: TGTGCCAGCAGGAAGACAGTTTCGGAGCTGTTTTTT. It yields the protein CASRKTVSELFF.

This chain uses TRBV20-1 with TRBJ1-2; D gene uncertain. Germline V gives CDR1 DFQATT, CDR2 SNEGSKA (reference sequence). Trimming took off 3 bases at V and 4 bases at J, with 6 bases between the two ends. The CDR3 totals 11 residues. In DNA form, the CDR3 reads TGCAGTGCTAGTCGGTTCTATGGCTACACCTTC. It is translated as CSASRFYGYTF.